This T cell receptor (beta chain) was retrieved from a study of naive and memory T cell subsets. The CDR3 spans 16 residues. The trim removed 4 bases at V and 0 bases at J, leaving 8 bases unmatched. Germline V gene data show CDR1 as SGHTS and CDR2 as YDEGEE. Cells stained for CD3, CD4, CD8, CD45RA, CD27 and viability were sorted into four CD45RA/CD27 subsets. This clonotype was observed a few times. Its antigen is currently unknown. General observations from the study: The power law exponent of TCR abundance differed between naive and memory cells.

Two oligonucleotides, mixed equimolar, formed the beta constant-region primer covering TRBC1 and TRBC2. TCRdb reanalysed the UMI-ligation and nested PCR reads using MiXCR and keeps one entry per CDR3 protein. This table holds about 85,000 distinct CDR3 sequences, 10% to 15% found once. The sample was central memory CD4+ T cells from blood. V and J are TRBV5-8 and TRBJ2-3, with 7 bases fitting TRBD1. This receptor was taken from a human donor in good health. The DNA for the CDR3 is TGTGCCAGCAGCGCAAGGGACAGCCATAGCACAGATACGCAGTATTTT. It codes for CASSARDSHSTDTQYF.